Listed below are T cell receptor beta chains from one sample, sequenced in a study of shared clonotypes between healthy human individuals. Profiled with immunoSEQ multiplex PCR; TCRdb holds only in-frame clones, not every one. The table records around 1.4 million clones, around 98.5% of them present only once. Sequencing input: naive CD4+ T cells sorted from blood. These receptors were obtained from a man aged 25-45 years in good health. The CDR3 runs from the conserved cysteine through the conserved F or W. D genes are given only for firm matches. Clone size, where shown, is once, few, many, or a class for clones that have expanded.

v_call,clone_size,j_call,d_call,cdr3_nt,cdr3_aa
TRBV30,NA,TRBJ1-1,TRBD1,TGTGCCTGGAGTGGAAACAGGGGAATGAACACTGAAGCTTTCTTT,CAWSGNRGMNTEAFF
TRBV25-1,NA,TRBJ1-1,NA,TGTGCCAGCAAAGATTTGGGGACTGAAGCTTTCTTT,CASKDLGTEAFF
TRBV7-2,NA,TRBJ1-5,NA,TGTGCCAGCAGCTTTGTGTTCCAGCCCCAGCATTTT,CASSFVFQPQHF
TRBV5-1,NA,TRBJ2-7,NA,TGCGCCAGCAGCTTCAGGCAGGGTCGCTACGAGCAGTACTTC,CASSFRQGRYEQYF
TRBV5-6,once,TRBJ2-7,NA,TGTGCCAGCAGCTACCCGGGCCCCTACGAGCAGTACTTC,CASSYPGPYEQYF
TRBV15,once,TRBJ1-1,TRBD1,TGTGCCACCAGCAGAGAATACAGGGGTACTGAAGCTTTCTTT,CATSREYRGTEAFF
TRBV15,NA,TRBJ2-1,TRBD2,TGTGCCACCAGCAGAGATCGGGGACTAGCGGGAGGGGATGAGCAGTTCTTC,CATSRDRGLAGGDEQFF
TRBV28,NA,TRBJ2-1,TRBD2,TGTGCCAGCCTCCCAACTAGCGGGAGGGCTGAGGGGAATGAGCAGTTCTTC,CASLPTSGRAEGNEQFF
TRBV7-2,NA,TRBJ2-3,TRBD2,TGTGCCAGCAGCCGCCAGCAGGCTAGCGGGAGTACGACAGATACGCAGTATTTT,CASSRQQASGSTTDTQYF
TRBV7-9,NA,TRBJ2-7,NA,TGTGCCAGCAGCTCAGAGGCGGAGGGACTTAGCTCCTACGAGCAGTACTTC,CASSSEAEGLSSYEQYF
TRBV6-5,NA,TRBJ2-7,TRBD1,TGTGCCAGCAGTTTTACAGGGGGCGAGCAGTACTTC,CASSFTGGEQYF
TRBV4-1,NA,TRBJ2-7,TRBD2,TGCGCCAGCAGCCAAGAAAGCGGGAATTACGAGCAGTACTTC,CASSQESGNYEQYF
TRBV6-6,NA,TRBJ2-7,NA,TGTGCCAGCAGTCACCCACGGGGCGAGCAGTACTTC,CASSHPRGEQYF
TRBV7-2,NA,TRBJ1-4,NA,TGTGCCAGCACCCCGACTACAACTAATGAAAAACTGTTTTTT,CASTPTTTNEKLFF
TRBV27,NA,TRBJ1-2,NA,TGTGCCAGCAGCCCCGACAGATACTATGGCTACACCTTC,CASSPDRYYGYTF
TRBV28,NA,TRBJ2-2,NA,TGTGCCAGCAGCCGAATATATCCGGGACATCGGGAGCTGTTTTTT,CASSRIYPGHRELFF
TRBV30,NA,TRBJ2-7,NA,TGTGCCTGGGCCACGATAGCTCCCTCCTACGAGCAGTACTTC,CAWATIAPSYEQYF
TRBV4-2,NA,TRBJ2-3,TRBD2,TGTGCCAGCAGCCAAGAGGGACTAGCGGGGAGCACAGATACGCAGTATTTT,CASSQEGLAGSTDTQYF
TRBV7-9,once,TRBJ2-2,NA,TGTGCCAGCAGCTTAAGGTCCACCGGGGAGCTGTTTTTT,CASSLRSTGELFF
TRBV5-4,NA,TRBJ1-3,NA,TGTGCCAGCAGCTTTGGGGCTAGGGATGGAAACACCATATATTTT,CASSFGARDGNTIYF
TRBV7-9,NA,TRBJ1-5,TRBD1,TGTGCCAGCAGCAACACGGGGGGACAGGGGGCAATTAGCAATCAGCCCCAGCATTTT,CASSNTGGQGAISNQPQHF
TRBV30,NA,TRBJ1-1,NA,TGTGCCTATGGGGGGAACACTGAAGCTTTCTTT,CAYGGNTEAFF
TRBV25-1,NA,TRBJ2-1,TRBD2,TGTGCCAGCAGAGAGACCACTAGCGGGAGACCTAATGAGCAGTTCTTC,CASRETTSGRPNEQFF
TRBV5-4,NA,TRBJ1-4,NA,TGTGCCAGCAGCTTCGGCAGGGCCTTTCATGAAAAACTGTTTTTT,CASSFGRAFHEKLFF
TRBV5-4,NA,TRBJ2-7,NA,TGTGCCAGCAGCCCATCCGGGACATATCCCTACGAGCAGTACTTC,CASSPSGTYPYEQYF
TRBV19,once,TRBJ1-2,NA,TGTGCCAGTAGTATCGGGGTTCCCTATGGCTACACCTTC,CASSIGVPYGYTF